This T cell receptor (beta chain) was documented in a study of post-analysis software for immune sequencing data. Worth noting for this clonotype: What it binds is not known.

TCR beta cDNA libraries included unique molecular identifiers. In TCRdb, the PCR reads were re-called with MiXCR into one record per CDR3 protein. Of about 680,000 distinct CDR3 sequences in the sample, 55% to 70% were seen once. The CDR3 covers 19 residues. Germline V gene lookup returns CDR1 MDHEN and CDR2 SYDVKM. Trimming cost V 3 bases and J 0 bases; bases outside gene matches: 6. Findings and caveats of the study: Patients carried five TRBV segments more frequently than controls did, and TRBV5-6, TRBV5-1 and TRBV20-1 were among them.

The chain combines TRBV28 with TRBJ2-1, with TRBD2 matching 15 bases. The TCR originated in a girl aged 2-15 years with multiple sclerosis. Sequences were obtained from blood. CDR3 in DNA: TGTGCCAGCAGTTTTTCGGGACTAGCGGGGGGTAGCTCCTACAATGAGCAGTTCTTC. It yields the protein CASSFSGLAGGSSYNEQFF.